The 24 T cell receptor beta chains below come from one sample, sequenced in a study of T cell responses to AZD1222 COVID-19 vaccine. Sequencing was performed with immunoSEQ multiplex PCR; in TCRdb, only in-frame clones are kept and a portion is missing. The table shows around 99,000 clones, with around nine tenths occurring only once. Here the sequenced sample was peripheral blood, taken on day 0 of AZD1222 vaccination. These receptors all come from an adult in good health.

This rearrangement joins TRBV27 to TRBJ2-1; D unresolved. The CDR3 has 14 amino acids. The ends were cut back, 2 bases at V and 5 bases at J, with 10 bases in the middle. The germline V gene encodes CDR1 MNHEY and CDR2 SMNVEV (reference sequence). The CDR3 DNA sequence: TGTGCCAGCAGTTTAAGGCTTACGGACAATGAGCAGTTCTTC. It codes for CASSLRLTDNEQFF.

The genes are TRBV18 and TRBJ1-2; D is unresolved. This CDR3 is 14 amino acids long. Germline CDR1 and CDR2: KGHSH and LQKENI. V gave up 3 bases and J gave up 0 bases, with 8 bases separating them. DNA of the CDR3: TGTGCCAGCTCACCCCGGACTTCTAACTATGGCTACACCTTC. Its translation: CASSPRTSNYGYTF.

The chain recombines TRBV7-9 with TRBJ1-1; 11 bases align to TRBD1. The V gene end was trimmed by 4 bases and the J gene end by 3 bases; junction bases not matched to a gene: 1. Germline V gene data show CDR1 as SEHNR and CDR2 as FQNEAQ (reference sequence). The length of the CDR3 is 14 residues. The chain's CDR3 is CASSWGQGDTEAFF. The CDR3 DNA follows: TGTGCCAGCAGCTGGGGACAGGGGGACACTGAAGCTTTCTTT.

The chain carries TRBV19 and TRBJ1-6; D possibly corresponds to TRBD1 (6 bases). Between the trimmed V and J ends, which lost 6 bases and 3 bases, there was a span of 12 bases. This CDR3 has 15 residues. The V gene's germline CDR1 is LNHDA and CDR2 SQIVND (reference sequence). CDR3 nucleotides: TGTGCCAGTAGAGGGGGGGACCTCTATAATTCACCCCTCCACTTT. Translated: CASRGGDLYNSPLHF.

The rearrangement links TRBV30 to TRBJ1-5; no firm D call. Germline V gives CDR1 GTSNPN, CDR2 SVGIG (reference sequence). The length of the CDR3 is 14 residues. Trimming took 2 bases from V and 7 from J, leaving 15 bases between them. The CDR3 protein is CAWSTGLAGQPQHF. The CDR3 DNA is TGTGCCTGGAGTACTGGGTTAGCTGGGCAGCCCCAGCATTTT. The variable domain in full, with the rest retrieved from reference TRBV30 and TRBJ1-5, is SQTIHQWPATLVQPVGSPLSLECTVEGTSNPNLYWYRQAAGRGLQLLFYSVGIGQISSEVPQNLSASRPQDRQFILSSKKLLLSDSGFYLCAWSTGLAGQPQHFGDGTRLSIL.

The chain couples TRBV12-5 to TRBJ1-2; no reliable D call. V was clipped by 2 bases and J by 8 bases, with 18 bases between them. CDR1 LGHNT and CDR2 FRNRAP come from the germline V gene. The CDR3 extends over 15 amino acids. The CDR3 loop is CASGLYPSREGGYTF. The CDR3 nucleotides are TGTGCTAGTGGTTTGTACCCCAGCAGAGAGGGCGGCTACACCTTC.

This clone was counted once. The V gene is TRBV4-1, the J gene TRBJ1-5, with 8 bases aligning to TRBD1. The length of the CDR3 is 16 residues. Trimming at V came to 2 bases and at J to 2 bases, leaving 5 bases not matched to a gene. The V gene's germline CDR1 is MGHRA and CDR2 YSYEKL. CDR3 region: CASSQTPGQGNQPQHF. The DNA for the CDR3 is TGCGCCAGCAGCCAAACACCGGGACAGGGCAATCAGCCCCAGCATTTT.

The J gene is TRBJ1-2, the V gene TRBV7-2; 11 bases fit TRBD1. CDR1 is SGHTA and CDR2 is FQGNSA in the germline V gene. The V and J ends lost 4 bases and 4 bases, in that order; junction bases with no gene match: 5. This CDR3 spans 15 amino acids. CDR3 region: CASSSRTGGGYGYTF. The CDR3 nucleotides are TGTGCCAGCAGCTCCAGGACAGGGGGCGGCTATGGCTACACCTTC. The full variable domain, with the rest looked up from reference TRBV7-2 and TRBJ1-2, is GAGVSQSPSNKVTEKGKDVELRCDPISGHTALYWYRQSLGQGLEFLIYFQGNSAPDKSGLPSDRFSAERTGGSVSTLTIQRTQQEDSAVYLCASSSRTGGGYGYTFGSGTRLTVV.

The rearrangement uses TRBV5-4 and TRBJ1-1; D unclear. Trimming removed 3 bases at V and 1 base at J, with 10 bases between. The germline V gene encodes CDR1 SGHNT and CDR2 YYREEE (reference sequence). The CDR3 has 14 residues. The CDR3 loop reads CASSSLRANTEAFF. The DNA of the CDR3 is TGTGCCAGCAGCTCCCTCAGAGCGAACACTGAAGCTTTCTTT.

This chain links TRBV6-2 or TRBV6-3 with TRBJ1-2, with D tentatively TRBD1 (5 bases). The CDR3 runs 14 residues. Germline CDR1 MNHEY, CDR2 SVGEGT. V was shortened by 2 bases and J by 4 bases, with 11 bases between the two germline ends. CDR3 residues: CASSYEDTFYGYTF. CDR3 DNA sequence: TGTGCCAGCAGTTACGAGGACACCTTCTATGGCTACACCTTC.

The CDR3 coding sequence is TGCGCCAGCAGCTTGTTTCTGAACGCCGGGACTTATGGCTACACCTTC. Protein: CASSLFLNAGTYGYTF. The rearrangement links TRBV5-1 to TRBJ1-2; a possible D gene is TRBD1 (5 bases). The CDR3 loop spans 16 amino acids. Germline V lookup: CDR1 SGHRS, CDR2 YFSETQ. Trimming removed 1 base at V and 5 bases at J, with 18 bases between.

This clone occurred a few times. This chain joins TRBV19 and TRBJ1-2, with a weak D call TRBD1 (6 bases). Looked up from germline, CDR1 is LNHDA and CDR2 is SQIVND (reference sequence). The CDR3 has 14 residues. V lost 1 base to trimming and J lost 6 bases, with 12 bases between them. The CDR3 loop reads CASSIGQGRDGYTF. CDR3 nucleotide sequence: TGTGCCAGTAGTATAGGGCAGGGGAGGGATGGCTACACCTTC.

The V gene is TRBV4-1, the J gene TRBJ1-2, with D possibly matching TRBD1 (5 bases). V was pared by 0 bases and J by 4 bases, with 12 bases between. Germline loops: CDR1 MGHRA, CDR2 YSYEKL. The CDR3 runs to 15 residues. The CDR3 here is CASSQDDWDLYGYTF. In nucleotides, the CDR3 is TGCGCCAGCAGCCAAGATGACTGGGACCTCTATGGCTACACCTTC.

The rearrangement joins TRBV7-9 to TRBJ2-1; D gene ambiguous. The V end lost 5 bases, the J end lost 0 bases, and 8 bases lay between the germline ends. The CDR3 sequence is 14 residues long. In germline, CDR1 is SEHNR, CDR2 FQNEAQ (reference sequence). The CDR3 sequence is CASSPASSYNEQFF. The CDR3 nucleotides read TGTGCCAGCAGCCCTGCAAGCTCCTACAATGAGCAGTTCTTC.

The chain uses TRBV7-2 and TRBJ2-7, with TRBD2 matching 7 bases. Germline assignment: CDR1 SGHTA and CDR2 FQGNSA. The CDR3 spans 15 residues. V gave up 2 bases and J gave up 3 bases; unmatched junction bases: 7. The CDR3 region is CASSLLAAGVYEQYF. CDR3 DNA: TGTGCCAGCAGCTTATTAGCCGCGGGGGTCTACGAGCAGTACTTC.

The V and J genes are TRBV14 and TRBJ1-6, with D unresolved. This CDR3 is 16 amino acids long. From germline, CDR1 is SGHDN and CDR2 FVKESK. The ends were cut back, 1 base at V and 3 bases at J, with 10 bases in the middle. CDR3 nucleotide sequence: TGTGCCAGCAGCCAAGTTGCCGGTGACTATAATTCACCCCTCCACTTT. Protein sequence: CASSQVAGDYNSPLHF.

V and J are TRBV11-1 and TRBJ2-3; 7 positions match TRBD1. The CDR3 runs to 14 residues. The J segment lost 5 bases and the V segment lost 3 bases, leaving 5 bases of the junction unmatched. The germline V gene encodes CDR1 SGHAT and CDR2 FQDESV (reference sequence). The CDR3 DNA is TGTGCCAGCAGCTTCCACCAGGGGGAAGATACGCAGTATTTT. Translating gives CASSFHQGEDTQYF.

The chain joins TRBV21-1 to TRBJ1-3. TRBV21-1 is a listed pseudogene. The CDR3 contains 16 residues. CDR3 loop: CASSSRWASSGNTIYF. The CDR3 DNA is TGTGCCAGCAGTAGCAGGTGGGCCAGCTCTGGAAACACCATATATTTT.

The chain couples TRBV13 to TRBJ1-2; unclear D gene. The ends were cut back, 1 base at V and 0 bases at J, with 6 bases in the middle. The germline V gene encodes CDR1 PRHDT and CDR2 FYEKMQ (reference sequence). The CDR3 runs to 14 residues. The CDR3 DNA sequence: TGTGCCAGCAGCTTAGTCGTATCTAACTATGGCTACACCTTC. It specifies CASSLVVSNYGYTF.

V is TRBV6-2 or TRBV6-3 and J is TRBJ1-5; 7 bases map to TRBD1. The CDR3 is made up of 14 amino acids. The V segment lost 2 bases and the J segment 7 bases; nucleotides outside the gene matches: 5. Germline loops: CDR1 MNHEY, CDR2 SVGEGT. The CDR3 DNA sequence: TGTGCCAGCAGTTACACTGACAGGGACCAGCCCCAGCATTTT. Translation: CASSYTDRDQPQHF.

This rearrangement joins TRBV19 to TRBJ1-4; D is possibly TRBD1 (5 bases). Trimming took 9 bases from V and 3 from J, leaving 8 bases between them. The CDR3 loop spans 12 amino acids. Per the germline V gene, CDR1 is LNHDA and CDR2 is SQIVND (reference sequence). The CDR3 DNA is TGTGCCAGCATGGGGGCTAATGAAAAACTGTTTTTT. Translation gives CASMGANEKLFF.

This sequence joins TRBV7-3 and TRBJ2-5; D not certain. The CDR3 has 16 residues. Germline values: CDR1 SGHTA, CDR2 FQGTGA. V was clipped by 1 base and J by 2 bases, with 14 bases between them. The CDR3 coding sequence is TGTGCCAGCAGCTTAAGTCCCGCAGGACCACAAGAGACCCAGTACTTC. Translated: CASSLSPAGPQETQYF. The whole variable domain, remainder taken from reference TRBV7-3 and TRBJ2-5, is GAGVSQTPSNKVTEKGKYVELRCDPISGHTALYWYRQSLGQGPEFLIYFQGTGAADDSGLPNDRFFAVRPEGSVSTLKIQRTERGDSAVYLCASSLSPAGPQETQYFGPGTRLLVL.

This chain connects TRBV7-2 to TRBJ2-7; the D is unclear. CDR3 size: 14 residues. V lost 0 bases, J lost 5 bases, and 11 bases lay in between. The V gene's germline CDR1 is SGHTA and CDR2 FQGNSA. The CDR3 bases are TGTGCCAGCAGCTTAGCGCTTAGACCTCACGAGCAGTACTTC. Protein product: CASSLALRPHEQYF.

This chain joins TRBV30 and TRBJ1-6, with D possibly TRBD1 on 5 matching bases. Looked up from germline, CDR1 is GTSNPN and CDR2 is SVGIG (reference sequence). Trimming cost V 2 bases and J 7 bases, with 12 bases left between them. This CDR3 comprises 14 residues. The CDR3 sequence: CAWSWRGPNSPLHF. In nucleotides, the CDR3 is TGTGCCTGGAGTTGGAGGGGTCCAAATTCACCCCTCCACTTT. Using reference TRBV30 and TRBJ1-6 for the parts outside the CDR3, the full variable domain is SQTIHQWPATLVQPVGSPLSLECTVEGTSNPNLYWYRQAAGRGLQLLFYSVGIGQISSEVPQNLSASRPQDRQFILSSKKLLLSDSGFYLCAWSWRGPNSPLHFGNGTRLTVT.